The entry that follows covers one T cell receptor (beta chain) sequence. The sample belongs to a study of blood T cell repertoires in COVID-19. Study-wide background: The United States, Italy and Spain provided the acute and convalescent COVID-19 samples. Nucleic acid was either cDNA or gDNA, and it came from T cells, B-cell-depleted T cells, or PBMCs.

The CDR3 is made up of 15 amino acids. Germline V gives CDR1 SGDLS, CDR2 YYNGEE. Trimming removed 3 bases from V and 4 bases from J; junction bases left unmatched: 7. Produced via immunoSEQ multiplex PCR; TCRdb's table is partial and in-frame only. The table includes some 530,000 clones, roughly nine tenths detected once. Participants spanned ages roughly 18 to 95 years and resided in roughly 26 US areas. Clinical history reported by participants formed the basis on which cohorts were assigned. The sequenced sample consisted of PBMCs or T cells enriched from blood (not recorded which). The chain has TRBV9 and TRBJ2-7, with TRBD2 matching over 10 bases. This TCR was recovered from a woman aged 55-69 years who had recovered from COVID-19. The CDR3 DNA sequence: TGTGCCAGCAGCGAGGCTAGCGGGGGCCCGTACGAGCAGTACTTC. It is translated as CASSEASGGPYEQYF.